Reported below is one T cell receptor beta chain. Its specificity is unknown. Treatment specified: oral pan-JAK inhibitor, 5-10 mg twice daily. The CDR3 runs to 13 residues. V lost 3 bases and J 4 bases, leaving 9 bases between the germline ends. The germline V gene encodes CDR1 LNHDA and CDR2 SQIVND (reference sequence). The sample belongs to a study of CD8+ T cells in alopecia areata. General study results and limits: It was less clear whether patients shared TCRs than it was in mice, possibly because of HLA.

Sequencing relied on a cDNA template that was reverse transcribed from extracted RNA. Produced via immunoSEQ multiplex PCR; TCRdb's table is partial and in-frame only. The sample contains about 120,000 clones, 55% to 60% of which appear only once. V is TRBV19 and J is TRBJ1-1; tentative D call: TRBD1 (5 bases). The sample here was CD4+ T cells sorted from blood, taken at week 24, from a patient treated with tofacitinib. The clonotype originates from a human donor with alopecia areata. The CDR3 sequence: CASSIEGFTEAFF. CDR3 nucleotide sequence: TGTGCCAGTAGTATCGAGGGGTTCACTGAAGCTTTCTTT.